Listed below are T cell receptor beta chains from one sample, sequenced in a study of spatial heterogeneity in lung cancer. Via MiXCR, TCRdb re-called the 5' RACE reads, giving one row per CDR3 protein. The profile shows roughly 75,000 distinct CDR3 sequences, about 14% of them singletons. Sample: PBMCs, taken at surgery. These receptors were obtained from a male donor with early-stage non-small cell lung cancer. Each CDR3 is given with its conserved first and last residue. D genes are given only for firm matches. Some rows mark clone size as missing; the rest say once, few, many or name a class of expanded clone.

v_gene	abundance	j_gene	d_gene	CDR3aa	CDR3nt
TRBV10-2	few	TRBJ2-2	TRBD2	CASSVGTSPTGELFF	TGCGCCAGCAGCGTCGGGACTAGTCCCACCGGGGAGCTGTTTTTT
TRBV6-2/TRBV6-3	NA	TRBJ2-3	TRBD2	CASPPIAGGTDTQYF	TGTGCCAGCCCTCCCATTGCGGGAGGGACAGATACGCAGTATTTT
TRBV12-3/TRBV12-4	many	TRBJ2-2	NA	CASTRGPSGELFF	TGTGCCAGCACCAGGGGTCCATCCGGGGAGCTGTTTTTT
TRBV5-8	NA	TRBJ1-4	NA	CASSLTRTDPPTNEKLFF	TGTGCCAGCAGCTTAACGAGGACGGACCCTCCAACTAATGAAAAACTGTTTTTT
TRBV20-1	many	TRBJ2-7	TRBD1	CSAMDRVGYEQYF	TGCAGTGCTATGGACAGGGTGGGTTACGAGCAGTACTTC
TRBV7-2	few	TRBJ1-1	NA	CASSSQEWNTEAFF	TGTGCCAGCAGCTCACAGGAGTGGAACACTGAAGCTTTCTTT
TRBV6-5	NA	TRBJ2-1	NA	CASSYDRTLYNEQFF	TGTGCCAGCAGTTACGACAGGACCCTATACAATGAGCAGTTCTTC
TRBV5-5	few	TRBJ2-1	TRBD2	CASGNSGTSSYNEQFF	TGTGCCAGCGGAAATAGCGGGACCAGCTCCTACAATGAGCAGTTCTTC
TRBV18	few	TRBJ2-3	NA	CASSHDLSMQYF	TGTGCCAGCTCCCATGACCTGAGTATGCAGTATTTT
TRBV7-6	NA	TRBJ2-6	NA	CASTRTGSSSGANVLTF	TGTGCCAGCACCCGTACAGGTTCATCTTCTGGGGCCAACGTCCTGACTTTC
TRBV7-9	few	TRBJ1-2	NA	CASSLASGISYGYTF	TGTGCCAGCAGCTTAGCATCAGGGATAAGCTATGGCTACACCTTC
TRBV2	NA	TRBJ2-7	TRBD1	CASSAATGAPYEQYF	TGTGCCAGCAGTGCGGCGACAGGGGCCCCCTACGAGCAGTACTTC
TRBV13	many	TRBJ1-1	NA	CASSLDTVNTEAFF	TGTGCCAGCAGCTTAGATACCGTTAACACTGAAGCTTTCTTT
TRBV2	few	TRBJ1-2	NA	CASNILGRESYTF	TGTGCCAGCAACATTCTCGGACGGGAGAGCTACACCTTC
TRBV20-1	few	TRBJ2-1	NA	CSARDLDPSSYNEQFF	TGCAGTGCTAGAGACCTTGACCCGAGCTCCTACAATGAGCAGTTCTTC
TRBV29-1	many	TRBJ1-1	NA	CSVYSNTEAFF	TGCAGCGTCTATTCGAACACTGAAGCTTTCTTT
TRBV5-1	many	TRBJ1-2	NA	CASSLAAGGEGGYTF	TGCGCCAGCAGCTTGGCCGCAGGCGGAGAAGGTGGCTACACCTTC
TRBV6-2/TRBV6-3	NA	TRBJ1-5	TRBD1	CASSLPDRGNQPQHF	TGTGCCAGCAGTCTTCCGGACAGGGGCAATCAGCCCCAGCATTTT
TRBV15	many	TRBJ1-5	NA	CATSSQTGLQPQHF	TGTGCCACCAGCAGCCAAACAGGGCTCCAGCCCCAGCATTTT
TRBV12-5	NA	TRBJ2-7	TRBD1	CAAQTGAAGKQYF	TGTGCTGCTCAGACAGGGGCCGCCGGGAAGCAGTACTTC
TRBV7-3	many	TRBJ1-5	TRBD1	CASSFTPGQKDSNQPQHF	TGTGCCAGCAGCTTTACCCCGGGACAGAAAGATAGCAATCAGCCCCAGCATTTT
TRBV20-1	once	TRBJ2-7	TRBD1	CSANRDRYEQYF	TGCAGTGCTAACCGGGACAGATACGAGCAGTACTTC
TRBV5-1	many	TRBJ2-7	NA	CASSLEPRTYEQYF	TGCGCCAGCAGCTTGGAACCCCGAACCTACGAGCAGTACTTC
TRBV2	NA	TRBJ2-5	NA	CASSQSPETQYF	TGTGCCAGCAGCCAAAGTCCAGAGACCCAGTACTTC
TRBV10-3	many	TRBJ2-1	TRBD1	CATSGTGNNEQFF	TGTGCCACCTCCGGGACAGGGAACAATGAGCAGTTCTTC
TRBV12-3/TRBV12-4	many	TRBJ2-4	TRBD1	CASSRQGDIQYF	TGTGCCAGCAGCCGACAGGGAGACATTCAGTACTTC
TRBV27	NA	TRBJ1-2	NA	CASSSARDSESIYGYTF	TGTGCCAGCAGTTCGGCCCGAGATTCAGAGTCTATATATGGCTACACCTTC
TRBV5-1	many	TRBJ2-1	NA	CASSLNEASSYNEQFF	TGCGCCAGCAGCTTAAATGAGGCTAGCTCCTACAATGAGCAGTTCTTC
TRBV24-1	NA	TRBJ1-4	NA	CATSDSSELHNEKLFF	TGTGCCACCAGTGATTCTAGTGAACTGCACAATGAAAAACTGTTTTTT
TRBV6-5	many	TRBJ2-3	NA	CASSYSISSPSTDTQYF	TGTGCCAGCAGTTACTCGATAAGCAGCCCTAGCACAGATACGCAGTATTTT
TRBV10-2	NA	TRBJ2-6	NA	CASSEGLSSGANVLTF	TGCGCCAGCAGTGAAGGGCTGTCCTCTGGGGCCAACGTCCTGACTTTC
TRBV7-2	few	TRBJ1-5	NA	CASSLAGGSPQHF	TGTGCCAGCAGCTTAGCCGGGGGCTCTCCCCAGCATTTT
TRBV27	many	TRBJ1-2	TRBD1	CAASQTGMEGYTF	TGTGCCGCGTCCCAGACAGGGATGGAGGGCTACACCTTC
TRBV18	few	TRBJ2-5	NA	CASSPLPSFQETQYF	TGTGCCAGCTCACCTCTCCCAAGCTTCCAAGAGACCCAGTACTTC
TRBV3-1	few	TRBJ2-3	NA	CASTLRATEKNRFKYF	TGTGCCAGCACCCTAAGAGCGACGGAAAAAAACAGATTTAAGTATTTT
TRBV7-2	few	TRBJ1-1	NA	CASSLERTYEAFF	TGTGCCAGCAGCCTAGAGAGAACCTATGAAGCTTTCTTT
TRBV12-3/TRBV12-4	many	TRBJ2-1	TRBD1	CASSSSRLQGVSRNEQFF	TGTGCCAGCAGTTCTAGCCGACTACAGGGGGTATCAAGAAATGAGCAGTTCTTC
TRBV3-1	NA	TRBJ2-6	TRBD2	CASSLVSGLALYTGANVLTF	TGTGCCAGCAGCCTAGTATCGGGACTAGCTTTATACACTGGGGCCAACGTCCTGACTTTC
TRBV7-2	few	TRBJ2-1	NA	CASSLATGAWNEQFF	TGTGCCAGCAGCTTAGCTACAGGCGCGTGGAATGAGCAGTTCTTC
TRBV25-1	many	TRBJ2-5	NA	CASSSGGGETQYF	TGTGCCAGCAGTTCCGGGGGAGGTGAGACCCAGTACTTC
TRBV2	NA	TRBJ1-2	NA	CASSDQIGGYGYTF	TGTGCCAGCAGTGATCAGATTGGCGGATACGGCTACACCTTC
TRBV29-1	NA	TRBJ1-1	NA	CSVFGLGPNTEAFF	TGCAGCGTATTTGGCTTGGGGCCGAACACTGAAGCTTTCTTT
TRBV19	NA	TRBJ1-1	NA	CASRIQGRGTEAFF	TGTGCCAGTAGAATTCAAGGGAGAGGCACTGAAGCTTTCTTT
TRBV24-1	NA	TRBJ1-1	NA	CATSDLDSSEAFF	TGTGCCACCAGTGACCTCGACAGTTCTGAAGCTTTCTTT
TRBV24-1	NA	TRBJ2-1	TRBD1	CATSDQDRPSYNEQFF	TGTGCCACCAGTGATCAGGACAGGCCCTCCTACAATGAGCAGTTCTTC